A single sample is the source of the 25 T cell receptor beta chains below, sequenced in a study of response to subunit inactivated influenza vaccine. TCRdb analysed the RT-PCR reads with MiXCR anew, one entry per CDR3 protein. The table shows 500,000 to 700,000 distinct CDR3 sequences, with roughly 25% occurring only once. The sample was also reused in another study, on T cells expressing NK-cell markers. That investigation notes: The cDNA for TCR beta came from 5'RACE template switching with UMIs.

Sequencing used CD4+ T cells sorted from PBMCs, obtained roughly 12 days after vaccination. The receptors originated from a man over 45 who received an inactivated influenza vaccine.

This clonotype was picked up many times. The CDR3 DNA is TGTGCCAGCAGTTTGTACAGGGGGGTGAACACTGAAGCTTTCTTT. This sequence encodes CASSLYRGVNTEAFF. The gene calls are TRBV12-3 or TRBV12-4 and TRBJ1-1; 8 bases agree with TRBD1. The V and J ends lost 3 bases and 0 bases, in that order; junction bases with no gene match: 3. CDR3 length: 15 residues.

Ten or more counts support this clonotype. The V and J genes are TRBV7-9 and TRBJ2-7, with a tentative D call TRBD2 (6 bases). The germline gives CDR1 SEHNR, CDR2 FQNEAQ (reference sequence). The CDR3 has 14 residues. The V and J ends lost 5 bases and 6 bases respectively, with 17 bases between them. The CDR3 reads CASSQYWRVGEQYF. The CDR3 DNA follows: TGTGCCAGCAGCCAGTACTGGAGGGTGGGCGAGCAGTACTTC.

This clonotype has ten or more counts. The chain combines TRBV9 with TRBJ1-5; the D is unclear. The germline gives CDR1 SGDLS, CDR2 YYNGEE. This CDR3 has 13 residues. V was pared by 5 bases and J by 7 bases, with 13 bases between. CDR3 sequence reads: CASSPGGSQPQHF. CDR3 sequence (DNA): TGTGCCAGCAGTCCGGGCGGTTCCCAGCCCCAGCATTTT.

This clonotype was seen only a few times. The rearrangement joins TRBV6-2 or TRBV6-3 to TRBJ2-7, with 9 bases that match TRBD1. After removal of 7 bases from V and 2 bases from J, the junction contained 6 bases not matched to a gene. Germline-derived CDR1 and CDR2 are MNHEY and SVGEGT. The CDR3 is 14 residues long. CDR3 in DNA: TGTGCCAGCAACCGGGACAGGGATGCCTACGAGCAGTACTTC. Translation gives CASNRDRDAYEQYF.

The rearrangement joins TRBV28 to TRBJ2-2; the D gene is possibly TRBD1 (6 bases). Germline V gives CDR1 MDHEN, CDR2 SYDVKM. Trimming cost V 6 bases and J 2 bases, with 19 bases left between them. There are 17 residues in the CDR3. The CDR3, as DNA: TGTGCCAGCAGGACTACCGACAGGCGCATAAACACCGGGGAGCTGTTTTTT. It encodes CASRTTDRRINTGELFF.

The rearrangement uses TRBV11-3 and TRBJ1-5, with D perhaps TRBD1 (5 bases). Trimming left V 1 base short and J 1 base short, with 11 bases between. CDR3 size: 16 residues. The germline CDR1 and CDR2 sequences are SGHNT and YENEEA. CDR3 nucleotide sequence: TGTGCCAGCAGCTTAGTTCGGACACTGAGCAATCAGCCCCAGCATTTT. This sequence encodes CASSLVRTLSNQPQHF. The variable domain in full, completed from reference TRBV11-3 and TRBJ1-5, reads EAGVVQSPRYKIIEKKQPVAFWCNPISGHNTLYWYLQNLGQGPELLIRYENEEAVDDSQLPKDRFSAERLKGVDSTLKIQPAELGDSAVYLCASSLVRTLSNQPQHFGDGTRLSIL.

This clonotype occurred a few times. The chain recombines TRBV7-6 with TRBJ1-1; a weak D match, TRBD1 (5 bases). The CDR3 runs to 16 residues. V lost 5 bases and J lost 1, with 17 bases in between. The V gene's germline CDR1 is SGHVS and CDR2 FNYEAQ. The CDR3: CASSPTAGRSNTEAFF. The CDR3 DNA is TGTGCCAGCAGCCCAACGGCAGGGAGGTCGAACACTGAAGCTTTCTTT.

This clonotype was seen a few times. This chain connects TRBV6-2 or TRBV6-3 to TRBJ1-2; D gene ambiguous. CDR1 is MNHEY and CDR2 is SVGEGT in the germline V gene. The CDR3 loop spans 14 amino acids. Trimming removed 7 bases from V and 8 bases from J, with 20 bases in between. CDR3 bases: TGTGCCAGCACTAACTCGGGCCTCTTAGGGGGCTACACCTTC. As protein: CASTNSGLLGGYTF.

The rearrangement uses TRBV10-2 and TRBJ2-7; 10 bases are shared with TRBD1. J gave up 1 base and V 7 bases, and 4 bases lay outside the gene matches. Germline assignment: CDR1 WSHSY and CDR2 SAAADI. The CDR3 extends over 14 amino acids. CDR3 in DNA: TGCGCCAGCAAAGGGGGACAGGGGTCCTACGAGCAGTACTTC. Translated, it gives CASKGGQGSYEQYF.

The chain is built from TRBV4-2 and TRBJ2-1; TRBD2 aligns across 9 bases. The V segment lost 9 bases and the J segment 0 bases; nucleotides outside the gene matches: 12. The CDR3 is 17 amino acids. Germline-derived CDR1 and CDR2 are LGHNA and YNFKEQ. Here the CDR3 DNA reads TGTGCCAGTAGTAGGCGGGAGGGCCTTAGCTCCTACAATGAGCAGTTCTTC. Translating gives CASSRREGLSSYNEQFF.

The CDR3, as DNA: TGCGCCAGCAGCTCGTCTGAGGGAAGGACCGGGGAGCTGTTTTTT. As protein: CASSSSEGRTGELFF. The chain carries TRBV5-1 and TRBJ2-2; possibly TRBD2 for D (5 bases). The V end lost 3 bases, the J end lost 5 bases, and 14 bases lay between the germline ends. The CDR3 runs to 15 residues. The germline CDR1 and CDR2 sequences are SGHRS and YFSETQ.

The CDR3 DNA reads as TGTGCCAGCAGCTTAGGTACCCGCGGTACCGGGGAGCTGTTTTTT. Its protein is CASSLGTRGTGELFF. The rearrangement uses TRBV7-8 and TRBJ2-2, with no clear D. The CDR3 loop spans 15 amino acids. Looked up from germline, CDR1 is SGHVS and CDR2 is FQNEAQ. V was shortened by 1 base and J by 5 bases, with 11 bases between the two germline ends.

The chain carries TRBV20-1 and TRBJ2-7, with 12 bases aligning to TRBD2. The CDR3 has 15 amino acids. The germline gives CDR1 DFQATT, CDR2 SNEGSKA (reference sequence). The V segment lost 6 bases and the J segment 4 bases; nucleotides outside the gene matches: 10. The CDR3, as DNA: TGCAGTGCAGAAATACCGACTAGCGGGAGTTACGAGCAGTACTTC. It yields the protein CSAEIPTSGSYEQYF.

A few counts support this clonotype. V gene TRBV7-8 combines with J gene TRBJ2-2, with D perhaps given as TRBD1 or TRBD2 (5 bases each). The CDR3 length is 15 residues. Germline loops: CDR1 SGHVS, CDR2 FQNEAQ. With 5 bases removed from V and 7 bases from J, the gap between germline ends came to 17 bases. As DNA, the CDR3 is TGTGCCAGCAGCCTTCTCCCGGGGCCGGACGGGGAGCTGTTTTTT. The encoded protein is CASSLLPGPDGELFF.

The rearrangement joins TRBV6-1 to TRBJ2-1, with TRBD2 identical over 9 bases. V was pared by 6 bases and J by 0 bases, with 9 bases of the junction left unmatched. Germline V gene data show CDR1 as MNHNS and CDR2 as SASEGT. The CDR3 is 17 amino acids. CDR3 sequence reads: CASSQLSGRSSYNEQFF. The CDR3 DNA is TGTGCCAGCAGCCAACTTAGCGGGAGAAGCTCCTACAATGAGCAGTTCTTC.

The CDR3 reads CSASGGASNQPQHF. The CDR3 DNA sequence: TGCAGTGCTAGTGGGGGGGCTAGCAATCAGCCCCAGCATTTT. V gene TRBV20-1 combines with J gene TRBJ1-5, with D tentatively TRBD1 (6 bases). The germline CDR1 and CDR2 sequences are DFQATT and SNEGSKA (reference sequence). Trimming stripped 3 bases from V and 0 bases from J, with 9 bases between. The CDR3 has 14 amino acids.

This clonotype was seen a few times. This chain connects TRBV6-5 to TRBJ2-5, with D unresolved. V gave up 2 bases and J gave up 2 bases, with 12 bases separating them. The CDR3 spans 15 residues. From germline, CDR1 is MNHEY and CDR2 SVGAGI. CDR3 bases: TGTGCCAGCAGTTACAACGCGGTACGACAAGAGACCCAGTACTTC. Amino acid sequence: CASSYNAVRQETQYF.

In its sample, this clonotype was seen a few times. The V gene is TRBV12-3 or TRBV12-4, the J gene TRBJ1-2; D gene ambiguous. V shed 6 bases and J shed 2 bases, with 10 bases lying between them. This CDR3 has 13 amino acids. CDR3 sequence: CASRSPENYGYTF. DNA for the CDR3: TGTGCCAGCAGATCACCTGAGAACTATGGCTACACCTTC.

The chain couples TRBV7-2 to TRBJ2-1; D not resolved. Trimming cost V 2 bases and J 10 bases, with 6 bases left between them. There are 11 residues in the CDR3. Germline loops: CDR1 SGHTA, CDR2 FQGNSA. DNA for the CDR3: TGTGCCAGCAGCTTACTCGAAGAGCAGTTCTTC. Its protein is CASSLLEEQFF.

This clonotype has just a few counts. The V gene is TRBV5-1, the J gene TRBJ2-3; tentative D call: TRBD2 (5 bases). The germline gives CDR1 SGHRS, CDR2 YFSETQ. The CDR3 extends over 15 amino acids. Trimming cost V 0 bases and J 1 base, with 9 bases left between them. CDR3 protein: CASSLAFSGTDTQYF. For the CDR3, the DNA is TGCGCCAGCAGCTTGGCCTTTAGCGGCACAGATACGCAGTATTTT. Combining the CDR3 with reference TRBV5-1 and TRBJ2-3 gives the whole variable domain KAGVTQTPRYLIKTRGQQVTLSCSPISGHRSVSWYQQTPGQGLQFLFEYFSETQRNKGNFPGRFSGRQFSNSRSEMNVSTLELGDSALYLCASSLAFSGTDTQYFGPGTRLTVL.

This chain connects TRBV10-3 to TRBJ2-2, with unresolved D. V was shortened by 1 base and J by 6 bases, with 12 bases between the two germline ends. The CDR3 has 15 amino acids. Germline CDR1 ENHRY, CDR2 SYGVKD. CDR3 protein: CAISEWNYGAGELFF. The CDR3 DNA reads TGTGCCATCAGTGAGTGGAACTACGGCGCCGGGGAGCTGTTTTTT.

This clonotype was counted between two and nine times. The CDR3 here is CSATRDRVDEKLFF. CDR3 in DNA: TGCAGTGCTACCCGGGACAGGGTTGATGAAAAACTGTTTTTT. The chain uses TRBV20-1 and TRBJ1-4, with TRBD1 matching over 9 bases. The V segment lost 4 bases and the J segment 6 bases; nucleotides outside the gene matches: 6. This CDR3 contains 14 residues. Germline V gene sequence: CDR1 DFQATT, CDR2 SNEGSKA (reference sequence).

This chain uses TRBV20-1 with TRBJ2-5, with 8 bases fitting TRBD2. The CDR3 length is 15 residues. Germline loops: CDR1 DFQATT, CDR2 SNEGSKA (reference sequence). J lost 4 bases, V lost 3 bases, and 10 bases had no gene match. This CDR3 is CSARRGLESTETQYF. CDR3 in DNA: TGCAGTGCTAGGAGGGGACTAGAATCGACAGAGACCCAGTACTTC.

The CDR3 DNA reads as TGTGCCAGCAGCTTAGGGGGTAAGGACTACAATGAGCAGTTCTTC. This encodes CASSLGGKDYNEQFF. The chain combines TRBV7-3 with TRBJ2-1; D tentatively reads TRBD1 or TRBD2 (5 bases each). Germline values: CDR1 SGHTA, CDR2 FQGTGA. The CDR3 extends over 15 amino acids. V was clipped by 2 bases and J by 3 bases, with 11 bases between them.

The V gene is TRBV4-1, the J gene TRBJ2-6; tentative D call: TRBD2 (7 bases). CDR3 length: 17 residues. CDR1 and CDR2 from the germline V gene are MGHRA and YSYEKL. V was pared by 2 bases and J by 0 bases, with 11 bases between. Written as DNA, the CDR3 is TGCGCCAGCAGCCAACGGGGGGACACCTCTGGGGCCAACGTCCTGACTTTC. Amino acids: CASSQRGDTSGANVLTF.